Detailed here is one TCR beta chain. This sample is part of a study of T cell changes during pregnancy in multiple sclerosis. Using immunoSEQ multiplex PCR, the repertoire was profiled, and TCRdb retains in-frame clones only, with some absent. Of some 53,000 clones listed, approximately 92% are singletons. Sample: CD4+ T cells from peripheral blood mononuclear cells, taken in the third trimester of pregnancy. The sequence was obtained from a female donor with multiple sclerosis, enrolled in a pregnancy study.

The DNA for the CDR3 is TGTGCCAGCAGCGTGACAGGGGGCAATCAGCCCCAGCATTTT. This translates into CASSVTGGNQPQHF. The J gene is TRBJ1-5, the V gene TRBV7-9, with 8 bases lining up with TRBD1. Germline CDR1 SEHNR, CDR2 FQNEAQ (reference sequence). Trimming at V came to 5 bases and at J to 2 bases, leaving 2 bases not matched to a gene. The CDR3 extends over 14 amino acids.